Listed below are T cell receptor beta chains from one sample, sequenced in a study of T-cell reconstitution after alpha-beta-depleted transplantation in children. TCRdb re-called the PCR reads with MiXCR, one entry per CDR3 protein. The repertoire holds hundreds of thousands of distinct CDR3 sequences, with over 25% as singletons. Source: PBMCs from the stem cell graft donor, taken from the stem cell graft. These receptors came from a human donor who donated a stem cell graft to a child with aplastic anemia. CDR3s include the opening cysteine and the closing phenylalanine or tryptophan. The order of the fields is D gene, CDR3 length, J gene, V gene, clone size, CDR3 DNA, CDR3 protein. The D gene is left open where the match is weak. The size entry is marked missing in some rows and otherwise reads once, few, many or a size class.

NA	14	TRBJ1-1	TRBV7-2	NA	TGTGCCAGCAGCTTAGTACGAAGAGGGACTGAAGCTTTCTTT	CASSLVRRGTEAFF
TRBD2	15	TRBJ2-7	TRBV15	few	TGTGCCACCAGCAGAAGTAGCGGGAAGTCCTACGAGCAGTACTTC	CATSRSSGKSYEQYF
NA	12	TRBJ2-1	TRBV12-3/TRBV12-4	NA	TGTGCCAGCAGTCCCGGCCCTTCTGAGCAGTTCTTC	CASSPGPSEQFF
NA	14	TRBJ2-6	TRBV20-1	NA	TGCAGTGCTAGAGTGGCAGAACAAACCAACGGCCTGACTTTC	CSARVAEQTNGLTF
TRBD2	16	TRBJ2-1	TRBV28	few	TGTGCCAGCAGACCCGTCGGTCTAGCGGAAAGCAATGAGCAGTTCTTC	CASRPVGLAESNEQFF
NA	13	TRBJ2-2	TRBV18	NA	TGTGCCAGCTCATCCATTCTTGGAGGGGAGCTGTTTTTT	CASSSILGGELFF
NA	16	TRBJ1-1	TRBV5-1	NA	TGCGCCATCCCCGGGGGGGACCACTCCCCGAACACTGAAGCTTTCTTT	CAIPGGDHSPNTEAFF
NA	15	TRBJ1-2	TRBV4-2	NA	TGTGCCAGCAGCCAAGGACAGGCTCATAACTATGGCTACACCTTC	CASSQGQAHNYGYTF
NA	16	TRBJ1-6	TRBV27	few	TGTGCCAGCGGGAATGTACCGAGCTCCTATAATTCACCCCTCCACTTT	CASGNVPSSYNSPLHF
NA	16	TRBJ2-7	TRBV11-1	NA	TGTGCCAGCAGCTTAGGGTCCAGCATAACACCCTACGAGCAGTACTTC	CASSLGSSITPYEQYF